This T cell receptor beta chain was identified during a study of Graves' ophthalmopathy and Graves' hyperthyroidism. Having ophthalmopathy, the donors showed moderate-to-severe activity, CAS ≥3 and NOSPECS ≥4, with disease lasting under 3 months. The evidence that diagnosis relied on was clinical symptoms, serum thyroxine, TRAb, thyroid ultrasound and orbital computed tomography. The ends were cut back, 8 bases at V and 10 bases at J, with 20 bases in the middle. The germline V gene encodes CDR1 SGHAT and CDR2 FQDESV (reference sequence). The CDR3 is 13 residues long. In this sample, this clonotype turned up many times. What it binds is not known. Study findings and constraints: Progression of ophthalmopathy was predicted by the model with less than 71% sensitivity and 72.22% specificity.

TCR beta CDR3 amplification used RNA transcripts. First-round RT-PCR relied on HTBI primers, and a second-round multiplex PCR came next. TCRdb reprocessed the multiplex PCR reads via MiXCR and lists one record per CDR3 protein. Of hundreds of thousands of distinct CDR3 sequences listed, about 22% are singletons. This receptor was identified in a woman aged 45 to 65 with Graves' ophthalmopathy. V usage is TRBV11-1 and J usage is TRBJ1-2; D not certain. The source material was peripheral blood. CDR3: CASRPSVRDHYTF. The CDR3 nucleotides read TGTGCCAGCCGTCCATCGGTGAGGGATCACTACACCTTC. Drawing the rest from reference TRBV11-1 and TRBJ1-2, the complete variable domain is EAEVAQSPRYKITEKSQAVAFWCDPISGHATLYWYRQILGQGPELLVQFQDESVVDDSQLPKDRFSAERLKGVDSTLKIQPAELGDSAMYLCASRPSVRDHYTFGSGTRLTVV.